This T cell receptor (beta chain) was obtained from a study of cytomegalovirus exposure and HLA in healthy donors. Study outcomes and limitations: An analysis was carried out at a later point. It showed that HLA-associated TCR beta chains were more clonally expanded than equally common non-associated chains.

V was clipped by 1 base and J by 1 base; unmatched bases: 6. CDR1 SGHRS and CDR2 YFSETQ come from the germline V gene. The CDR3 totals 16 residues. PCR primers comprised 60 Vbeta and 13 Jbeta primers. Sequenced by immunoSEQ multiplex PCR; TCRdb stores in-frame clones only, minus some. This table holds 160,000 or so clones, around 76% found once. Concerning this clone: Its specificity is unknown.

Sequencing was done on a sample of PBMCs. This clonotype was sampled from a woman in her forties in good health and CMV-seronegative. The chain is built from TRBV5-1 and TRBJ2-3, with TRBD1 matching 7 bases. Here the CDR3 DNA reads TGCGCCAGCAGCTTGACAGGGGACGCGGGCACAGATACGCAGTATTTT. Its protein is CASSLTGDAGTDTQYF.